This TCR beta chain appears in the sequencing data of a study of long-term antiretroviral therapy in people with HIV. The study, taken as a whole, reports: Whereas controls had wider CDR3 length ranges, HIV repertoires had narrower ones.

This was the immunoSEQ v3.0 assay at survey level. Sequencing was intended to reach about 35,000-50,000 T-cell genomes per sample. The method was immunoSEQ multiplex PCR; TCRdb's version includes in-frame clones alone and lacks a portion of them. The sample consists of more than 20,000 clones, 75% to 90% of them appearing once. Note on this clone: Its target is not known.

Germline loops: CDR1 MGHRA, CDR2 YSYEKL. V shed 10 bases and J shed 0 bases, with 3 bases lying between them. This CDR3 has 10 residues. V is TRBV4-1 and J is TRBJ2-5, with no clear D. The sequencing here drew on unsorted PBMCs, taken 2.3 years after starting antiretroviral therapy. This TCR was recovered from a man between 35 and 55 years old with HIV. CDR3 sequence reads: CATYQETQYF. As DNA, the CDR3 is TGCGCCACCTACCAAGAGACCCAGTACTTC.